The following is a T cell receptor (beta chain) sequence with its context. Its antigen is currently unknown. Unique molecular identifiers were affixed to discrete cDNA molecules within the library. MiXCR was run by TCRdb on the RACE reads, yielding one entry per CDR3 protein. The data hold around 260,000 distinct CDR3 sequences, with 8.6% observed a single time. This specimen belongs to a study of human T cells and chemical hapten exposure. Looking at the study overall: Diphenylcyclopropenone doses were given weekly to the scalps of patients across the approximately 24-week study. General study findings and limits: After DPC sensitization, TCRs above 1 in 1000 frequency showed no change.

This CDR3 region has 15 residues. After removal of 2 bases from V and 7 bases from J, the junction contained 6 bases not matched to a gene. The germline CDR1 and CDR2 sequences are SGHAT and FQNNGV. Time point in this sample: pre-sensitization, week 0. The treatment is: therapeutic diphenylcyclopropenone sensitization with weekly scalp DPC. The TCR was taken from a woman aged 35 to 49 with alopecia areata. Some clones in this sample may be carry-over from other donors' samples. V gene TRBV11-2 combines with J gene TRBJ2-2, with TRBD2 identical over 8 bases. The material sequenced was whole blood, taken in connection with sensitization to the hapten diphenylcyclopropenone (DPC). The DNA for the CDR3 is TGTGCCAGCAGCTTACGCCGGGAGGGTCTCGGGGAGCTGTTTTTT. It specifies CASSLRREGLGELFF.